This T cell receptor beta chain was observed in a study of early T cells in non-severe SARS-CoV-2 infection. On the study more broadly: Sequenced bulk RNA came from whole blood that was unsorted, and chains were unpaired.

Study-level points and caveats: CD4 and private specificities were missed by VDJdb matching, which favored anti-spike CD8 responses.

The protocol attached unique molecular identifiers to individual cDNA molecules. One entry per CDR3 protein results from TCRdb running MiXCR on the 5' RACE reads. The sample carries about 25,000 distinct CDR3 sequences, 4.3% recorded once. Germline V gene lookup returns CDR1 SGHVS and CDR2 FNYEAQ. The CDR3 runs to 17 residues. Trimming removed 5 bases from V and 2 bases from J, with 22 bases in between. This clonotype was counted a few times. Antigen specificity is unknown. Sequencing was carried out using whole blood. The genes are TRBV7-6 and TRBJ2-7; a possible D gene is TRBD2 (6 bases). The clonotype comes from an adult who was a healthcare worker with PCR-confirmed SARS-CoV-2 infection or an uninfected control (not recorded which). The CDR3 DNA sequence: TGTGCCAGCAGCACTCAGGTGGAGGGACCGCCAACCTACGAGCAGTACTTC. Its translation is CASSTQVEGPPTYEQYF.